One sample yielded the 20 T cell receptor beta chains listed below, sequenced in a study of CD8+CD57+ T cells in acquired aplastic anemia. For CDR3 and TCR beta VDJ profiling, genomic DNA was the template used. TCRdb re-derived calls from the reads in MiXCR, one entry per CDR3 protein. The sample carries some 200,000 distinct CDR3 sequences, 65% recorded once. For sequencing, patients were chosen who had shown expansion of CD8+CD57+ cells by flow cytometry. What was sequenced was sorted CD4+, CD8+, or CD8+CD57+ T cells (not recorded which) from PBMCs. The receptors here all came from a human donor with aplastic anemia.

This chain links TRBV20-1 with TRBJ1-1; D is uncertain. Trimming cost V 0 bases and J 11 bases, with 13 bases left between them. The CDR3 totals 12 residues. Per germline, CDR1 DFQATT and CDR2 SNEGSKA (reference sequence). This chain's CDR3 is CSARDPWWEAFF. The CDR3 region has the DNA TGCAGTGCTAGAGATCCTTGGTGGGAGGCTTTCTTT.

J is TRBJ1-6 and V is TRBV7-2; D is unresolved. The CDR3 extends over 15 amino acids. Trimming shortened V by 3 bases and J by 7 bases, and 13 bases separated the two germline ends. CDR1 and CDR2 from the germline V gene are SGHTA and FQGNSA. The CDR3 reads CASSFREAQNSPLHF. The CDR3 region has the DNA TGTGCCAGCAGCTTTAGGGAAGCTCAGAATTCACCCCTCCACTTT.

V and J are TRBV20-1 and TRBJ1-1; D call uncertain. From germline, CDR1 is DFQATT and CDR2 SNEGSKA (reference sequence). This CDR3 comprises 12 residues. Trimming stripped 3 bases from V and 2 bases from J, with 7 bases between. The CDR3 DNA follows: TGCAGTGCTAGGAGCCCCAACACTGAAGCTTTCTTT. It specifies CSARSPNTEAFF.

The chain carries TRBV7-9 and TRBJ1-1; D is unclear. Germline CDR1 and CDR2: SEHNR and FQNEAQ (reference sequence). Trimming pared 1 base from V and 8 bases from J, leaving 17 bases between. CDR3 length: 15 amino acids. Here the CDR3 reads CASSLDVYFASEAFF. In nucleotides, the CDR3 is TGTGCCAGCAGCTTAGATGTGTATTTCGCGTCCGAAGCTTTCTTT. Filled out from reference TRBV7-9 and TRBJ1-1, the complete variable domain reads DTGVSQNPRHKITKRGQNVTFRCDPISEHNRLYWYRQTLGQGPEFLTYFQNEAQLEKSRLLSDRFSAERPKGSFSTLEIQRTEQGDSAMYLCASSLDVYFASEAFFGQGTRLTVV.

This rearrangement joins TRBV10-3 to TRBJ2-1; TRBD2 matches at 13 bases. The length of the CDR3 is 15 residues. J lost 8 bases, V lost 6 bases, and 7 bases had no gene match. Germline-derived CDR1 and CDR2 are ENHRY and SYGVKD. CDR3 sequence (DNA): TGTGCCATCAGGCAACTAGCGGGAGGGCCCGATGAGCAGTTCTTC. It encodes CAIRQLAGGPDEQFF.

This clonotype was seen a few times. The chain employs TRBV27 and TRBJ1-1; D gene ambiguous. There are 14 residues in the CDR3. The germline CDR1 and CDR2 sequences are MNHEY and SMNVEV (reference sequence). Trimming removed 3 bases from V and 1 base from J, with 9 bases in between. The CDR3 spells CASSFPGGNTEAFF. CDR3 nucleotide sequence: TGTGCCAGCAGTTTTCCTGGAGGGAACACTGAAGCTTTCTTT.

This sequence joins TRBV10-3 and TRBJ2-3; unclear D gene. Germline V gene lookup returns CDR1 ENHRY and CDR2 SYGVKD. V lost 9 bases to trimming and J lost 2 bases, with 9 bases between them. The CDR3 consists of 12 residues. Here the CDR3 DNA reads TGTGCCATTGGGGATTCCACAGATACGCAGTATTTT. This translates into CAIGDSTDTQYF.

This clonotype has just a few counts. This may be a read error, as it is one base from a much larger clone. This sequence joins TRBV5-6 and TRBJ1-2; D is unclear. Germline lookup yields CDR1 SGHDT and CDR2 YYEEEE. Trimming stripped 0 bases from V and 7 bases from J, with 16 bases between. The CDR3 consists of 15 residues. The DNA of the CDR3 is TGTGCCAGCAGCTTGGACGGTGTCCTGTTTGGTGGCTACACCTTC. This sequence encodes CASSLDGVLFGGYTF.

This clonotype was observed many times. The chain has TRBV5-1 and TRBJ1-2; possibly TRBD1 for D (6 bases). The CDR3 totals 14 residues. Germline CDR1 reads SGHRS; CDR2 reads YFSETQ. Trimming shortened V by 4 bases and J by 4 bases, and 14 bases separated the two germline ends. The CDR3 is CASSPVGGLYGYTF. In DNA, the CDR3 is TGCGCCAGCAGCCCTGTAGGGGGTCTCTATGGCTACACCTTC.

The chain recombines TRBV7-3 with TRBJ2-3; weak D call: TRBD2 (5 bases). V shed 4 bases and J shed 6 bases, with 14 bases lying between them. CDR1 is SGHTA, CDR2 FQGTGA, per germline. This CDR3 contains 14 residues. CDR3 residues: CASSSGPWEDTQYF. As DNA, the CDR3 is TGTGCCAGCAGCTCCGGACCCTGGGAGGATACGCAGTATTTT.

V and J are TRBV12-3 or TRBV12-4 and TRBJ1-4; weak D call: TRBD1 (6 bases). The ends were cut back, 6 bases at V and 5 bases at J, with 22 bases in the middle. CDR3 size: 17 residues. CDR3 residues: CASRPSWGTPYNEKLFF. The CDR3 nucleotides are TGTGCCAGCAGACCCAGTTGGGGGACACCGTACAATGAAAAACTGTTTTTT.

The rearrangement uses TRBV20-1 and TRBJ2-1; TRBD2 agrees at 11 bases. The CDR3 has 15 amino acids. V was clipped by 1 base and J by 6 bases; unmatched bases: 5. The germline V gene encodes CDR1 DFQATT and CDR2 SNEGSKA (reference sequence). CDR3 nucleotide sequence: TGCAGTGCTAGAGTTCTAGCGGGAGGATCCAATGAGCAGTTCTTC. This encodes CSARVLAGGSNEQFF.

Regarding this clonotype: A junction boundary mismatches the germline segment, possibly from a read error. This chain uses TRBV7-7 with TRBJ2-7, with D possibly TRBD2 on 6 matching bases. Germline V CDR1 and CDR2: SSHAT, FNYEAQ (reference sequence). The CDR3 extends over 17 amino acids. The CDR3 DNA reads TGTGCTAGCAGCTCGTTGCCTTTGGCGGGAAGCGGCTACGAGCAGTACTTC. This codes for CASSSLPLAGSGYEQYF.

This clonotype turned up a few times. This chain joins TRBV5-5 and TRBJ2-1; 12 positions agree with TRBD2. Germline values: CDR1 SGHKS, CDR2 YYEKEE (reference sequence). V lost 2 bases, J lost 5 bases, and 14 bases stayed unmatched. CDR3 length equals 19 residues. As DNA, the CDR3 is TGTGCCAGCAGCTTAGGCCCAACTAGCGGGGGGTTTCCCGACAATGAGCAGTTCTTC. Translated: CASSLGPTSGGFPDNEQFF.

In its sample, this clonotype was seen a few times. V usage is TRBV9 and J usage is TRBJ1-2, with a possible D match to TRBD1 (6 bases). Germline loops: CDR1 SGDLS, CDR2 YYNGEE. CDR3 length: 14 residues. Trimming pared 0 bases from V and 5 bases from J, leaving 11 bases between. The CDR3 spells CASSVVGGGYGYTF. DNA of the CDR3: TGTGCCAGCAGCGTAGTTGGAGGGGGGTATGGCTACACCTTC.

V gene TRBV7-8 combines with J gene TRBJ1-1, with D maybe TRBD1 (6 bases). The CDR3 contains 17 residues. Trimming removed 2 bases from V and 1 base from J, with 17 bases in between. The germline V gene has CDR1 SGHVS and CDR2 FQNEAQ. The CDR3 protein is CASSLRAGGAGNTEAFF. Here the CDR3 DNA reads TGTGCCAGCAGCTTACGAGCCGGGGGGGCAGGGAACACTGAAGCTTTCTTT.

Concerning this clonotype itself: An end of the junction differs from the germline gene, which may be a read error. This chain links TRBV20-1 with TRBJ2-1; 8 nucleotides match TRBD1. CDR3 size: 14 residues. CDR1 and CDR2 from the germline V gene are DFQATT and SNEGSKA (reference sequence). CDR3 DNA sequence: TGCAGTGCTAGCCTGACAGGGGCTTGGGATGAGCAGCTCTTC. Its translation is CSASLTGAWDEQLF.

This clonotype turned up a few times. This sequence joins TRBV2 and TRBJ1-6; D uncertain. The CDR3 has 15 residues. V lost 3 bases to trimming and J lost 6 bases, with 12 bases between them. The germline CDR1 and CDR2 sequences are SNHLY and FYNNEI. CDR3 loop: CASSEEMLGNSPLHF. In nucleotides, the CDR3 is TGTGCCAGCAGTGAGGAAATGCTGGGTAATTCACCCCTCCACTTT. The full variable domain, in which reference TRBV2 and TRBJ1-6 provide the parts outside the CDR3, is EPEVTQTPSHQVTQMGQEVILRCVPISNHLYFYWYRQILGQKVEFLVSFYNNEISEKSEIFDDQFSVERPDGSNFTLKIRSTKLEDSAMYFCASSEEMLGNSPLHFGNGTRLTVT.

The chain recombines TRBV5-5 with TRBJ1-2; D unclear. Per germline, CDR1 SGHKS and CDR2 YYEKEE (reference sequence). V lost 4 bases, J lost 6 bases, and 13 bases lay in between. The CDR3 is made up of 13 amino acids. In DNA form, the CDR3 reads TGTGCCAGCAGCCAAGAACAGTTACATGGCTACACCTTC. Its protein is CASSQEQLHGYTF.

The chain links TRBV30 to TRBJ1-1; D gene unclear. Germline V lookup: CDR1 GTSNPN, CDR2 SVGIG (reference sequence). This CDR3 has 11 residues. Trimming pared 4 bases from V and 4 bases from J, leaving 7 bases between. This CDR3 is CAWTWRTEAFF. DNA for the CDR3: TGTGCCTGGACCTGGCGCACTGAAGCTTTCTTT.